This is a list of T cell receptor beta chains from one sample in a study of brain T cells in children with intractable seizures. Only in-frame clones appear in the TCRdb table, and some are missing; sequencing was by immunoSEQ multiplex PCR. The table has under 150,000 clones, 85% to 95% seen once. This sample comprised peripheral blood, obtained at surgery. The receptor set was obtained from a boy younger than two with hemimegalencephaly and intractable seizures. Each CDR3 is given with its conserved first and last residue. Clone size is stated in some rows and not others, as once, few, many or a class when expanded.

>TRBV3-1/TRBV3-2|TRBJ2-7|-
CASSQGILAASYEQYF
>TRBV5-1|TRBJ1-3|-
CASSLMGVSPGNTIYF
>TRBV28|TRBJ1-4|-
CASSSEQGALKTNEKLFF
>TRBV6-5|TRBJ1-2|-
CASSYRLGQLLYGYTF
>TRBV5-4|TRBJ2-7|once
CASSFSGTHYEQYF
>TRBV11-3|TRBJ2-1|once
CASSQTGSPFF
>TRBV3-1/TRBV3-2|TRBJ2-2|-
CASSQWGEGTGELFF
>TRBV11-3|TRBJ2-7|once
CASSLVAGTRYF
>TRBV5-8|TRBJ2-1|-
CASSPPLSGGPYNEQFF
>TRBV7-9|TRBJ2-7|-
CASSLTKALSYEQYF
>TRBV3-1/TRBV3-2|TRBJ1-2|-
CASSQETGDRGYGYTF
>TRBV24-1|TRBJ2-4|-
CATSGPGHVLYF
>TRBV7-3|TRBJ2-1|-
CASTVSSSSYNEQFF
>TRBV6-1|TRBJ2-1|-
CASSEAVRGEQFF
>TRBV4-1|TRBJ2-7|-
CASSPGLVYEQYF
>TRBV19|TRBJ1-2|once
CASSTGQGARWGYGYTF
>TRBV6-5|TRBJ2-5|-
CASSYRGAAGETQYF
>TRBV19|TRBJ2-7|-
CASSARRTSGSGGYEQYF
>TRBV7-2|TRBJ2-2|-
CASSLELAGRTGELFF
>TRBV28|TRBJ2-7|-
CASSLEPAGPEQYF